This T cell receptor (beta chain) was sequenced in a study of blood T cell repertoires in COVID-19. Across the study: Acute-phase and convalescent COVID-19 samples originated in the United States, Italy and Spain.

Methods used by the authors: Amplified reference gene primers provided the basis for estimating nucleated cell counts. The repertoire was sequenced with immunoSEQ multiplex PCR; TCRdb's copy has only in-frame clones and lacks some. The DNA was the basis for D and trimming; V, J and clone size are from that table. This table holds about 250,000 clones, around 81% found once. This CDR3 contains 13 residues. Germline V gene sequence: CDR1 LNHNV, CDR2 YYDKDF (reference sequence). The ends were cut back, 1 base at V and 4 bases at J, with 7 bases in the middle. The Seattle patients, enrolled during active infection, were followed longitudinally.

The V and J genes are TRBV15 and TRBJ2-5; D ambiguous. The material sequenced was peripheral blood. The clonotype comes from a person aged 70 to 85 with COVID-19, enrolled during active disease. The CDR3 coding sequence is TGTGCCACCAGCAGAGGTGTCGGAGAGACCCAGTACTTC. It codes for CATSRGVGETQYF.